This T cell receptor beta chain was captured by sequencing in a study of blood T cell repertoires in COVID-19. At the level of the study: The study drew acute and convalescent COVID-19 samples from the United States, Italy and Spain.

Source study methods: Quantification of nucleated cells was approximated via reference gene primer amplification. Generated by immunoSEQ multiplex PCR, the TCRdb table keeps only in-frame clones and is missing some. V, J and clone size are those of that table, while D and trimming were read from the DNA. Of fewer than 650,000 clones listed, approximately 91% were seen once; the top ten hold around 8%. This CDR3 comprises 11 residues. Trimming took 8 bases from V and 6 from J, leaving 10 bases between them. The rearrangement joins TRBV12-3 or TRBV12-4 to TRBJ1-2; the D gene is possibly TRBD1 (5 bases). Sequenced material: peripheral blood. The receptor's source is a woman between 45 and 60 years old with COVID-19, enrolled during active disease. CDR3 coding DNA: TGTGCCAGCGGGGCAGGGAATGGCTACACCTTC. It yields the protein CASGAGNGYTF.